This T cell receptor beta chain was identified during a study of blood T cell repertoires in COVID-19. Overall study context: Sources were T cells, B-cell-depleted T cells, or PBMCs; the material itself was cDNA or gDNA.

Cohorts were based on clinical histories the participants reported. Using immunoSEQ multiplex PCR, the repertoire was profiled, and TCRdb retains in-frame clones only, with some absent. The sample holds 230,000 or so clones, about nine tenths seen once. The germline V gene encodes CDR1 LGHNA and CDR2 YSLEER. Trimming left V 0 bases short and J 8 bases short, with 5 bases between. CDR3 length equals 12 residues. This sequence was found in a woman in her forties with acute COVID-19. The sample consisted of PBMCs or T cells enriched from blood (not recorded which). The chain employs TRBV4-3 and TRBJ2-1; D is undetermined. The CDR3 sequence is CASSQDSYEQFF. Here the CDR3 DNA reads TGCGCCAGCAGCCAAGATAGTTATGAGCAGTTCTTC.